This record covers a single TCR beta chain. In its sample, this clonotype was seen once. No much larger clonotype is one base removed from it; base qualities were not supplied. Single-read evidence is weak. Libraries were constructed by single-cell sequencing. These reads were obtained on an Illumina MiSeq. Paired single-cell TCR-alpha and TCR-beta sequences were amplified by three nested PCRs with multiplexed primers covering all TRA and TRB V genes. The authors processed their data as follows. Selected pRESTO steps were used for read preprocessing, and IMGT/HighV-QUEST was used to assign V, D, J genes and CDR3 junctions. Single cells were kept only if valid singletons with at most three chains, each supported by 100 or more reads. A clonotype was defined by identical paired TCR-alpha/beta nucleotide sequences, and sharing across patients of only around 0.21% pointed to negligible cross-contamination. Repertoire diversity was estimated with an undersampling-corrected Shannon index in samples with more than 20 cells. TCRdb reanalyzed the raw reads on its own, using fastp at Q25 for trimming and MiXCR for clone calling, and kept in-frame beta chains. Here each entry gathers all rows of one CDR3 protein and keeps the most common genes and DNA. It is TCRdb's table, rather than the study itself, that gives the V and J calls and clone size. Counted in this sample were 150 to 200 distinct CDR3 sequences; around 50% of them appeared once. The top ten clones comprise about 60% of the sample.

This record comes from a study of T cells during gluten challenge in celiac disease (TCRdb year 2017). With respect to the entire study: Paired single-cell TCR sequencing was performed for 7 or 8 challenge participants showing a significant rise in HLA-DQ:gluten tetramer-binding T cells. Blood was collected at baseline, day 6 and day 14 of the challenge, whereas duodenal biopsies were collected at baseline and day 14. On the Illumina MiSeq, single-cell libraries were sequenced paired-end 250 bp and bulk libraries were sequenced paired-end 300 bp. The investigation overall reported the following: A peak in circulating gluten-specific T cells was observed on day 6, and the day-6 repertoire appeared to be composed largely of expanded preexisting memory clonotypes. On day 6, circulating gluten-specific T cells had a lower sample-corrected Shannon diversity, showing that clonal expansion increased. Across six or seven patients, about 11-45% of single-cell TCR-alpha/beta clonotypes at the latest time point were also present at baseline; bulk data gave roughly 51-56%.

Treated celiac disease patients on a gluten-free diet underwent a 14-day oral dietary gluten challenge to study recall of gluten-specific T cells. Live lamina propria cells were gated as tetramer-binding CD3+ CD8- CD4+ T cells, excluding CD11c, CD14, CD15, CD19 and CD56 cells. Sorting was performed on an Aria II cell sorter as single cells, and bulk sorting was additionally performed when tetramer-positive cells were relatively numerous. At baseline and again on day 14, roughly eight duodenal biopsies were taken from each challenged patient. Cryopreserved lamina propria cell suspensions were obtained from biopsies through removal of epithelium with EDTA, digestion with collagenase, homogenization and filtration. Before tetramer-binding CD4+ T cells were sorted, thawed cells were stained with a pool of PE-conjugated HLA-DQ:gluten tetramers presenting immunodominant gluten epitopes. The CDR3 measures 15 amino acids from cysteine to phenylalanine. The only DNA kept is the CDR3, 45 bases in frame from the first base. CDR1 and CDR2 are read off the germline V gene as SGHVS and FNYEAQ. V trim: 8 bases; J trim: 3 bases; unmatched bases: 8.

This receptor was identified in a female donor with celiac disease. The source was gluten-specific CD4+ T cells sorted from the duodenum using tetramers, collected at baseline or on day 14 of gluten challenge (not recorded which). This chain joins TRBV7-6 to TRBJ2-3; 10 bases in between match TRBD2. The DNA reads TGTGCCAGCTTAGCGGCAGCGGGGGGGACAGATACGCAGTATTTT. The translation is CASLAAAGGTDTQYF.